Here is one T cell receptor beta chain with its context. What this receptor recognizes is not known. The sample holds no much larger clone one base away, and base qualities are not on file. Patients with autoimmune disease history or receiving systemic immunosuppression were excluded from the trial. In every dose cohort, peripheral blood was drawn for TCR sequencing at baseline, cycle 4 day 1, and cycle 7 day 1. Samples were obtained from an open-label, multicenter, first-in-human phase I dose-escalation trial of ivuxolimab. Adults with locally advanced or metastatic melanoma, renal cell, hepatocellular, or head and neck squamous cell carcinoma were enrolled in the trial. Before TCR sequencing, CD4+ T cells and CD8+ T cells from peripheral blood were sorted into separate populations. CDR3 length: 14 amino acids, cysteine to phenylalanine. Only the CDR3 DNA stays, 42 bases, in frame from base 1. V is cut back by 1 base and J by 7 bases, with 7 bases in the junction unmatched. CDR1 and CDR2 are read off the germline V gene (reference sequence) as GTSNPN and SVGIG.

For sequencing of the TCRbeta CDR3 region, genomic DNA was extracted from the sorted cells. TCRbeta CDR3 regions were sequenced using the immunoSEQ Assay. In its TCRdb copy, this immuneACCESS table keeps in-frame sequences only and misses some clones. Where compared with another copy, unresolved V genes explain less than half of these, and the others have no known cause. The sample table shows 75,000 to 80,000 clones, and 65% to 85% are seen once. The top ten constitute roughly 0.77% of the sample. These data originate in a study of OX40 agonist ivuxolimab in advanced cancers. About the study as a whole: Ivuxolimab was an agonistic, fully human IgG2 monoclonal antibody directed against OX40 (CD134), a costimulatory receptor. Intravenous ivuxolimab was administered to patients every 2 weeks at six dose levels: 0.01, 0.1, 0.3, 1.5, 3 and 10 mg/kg. Of the roughly 52 dose-escalation patients, hepatocellular carcinoma was present in roughly 19, melanoma in roughly 15, renal cell carcinoma in 9 and head and neck cancer in 9. A male proportion of approximately 83% and a mean age of 60 years, ranging from roughly 23 to 80, were recorded for the dose-escalation cohort. Prior anti-PD-1, anti-PD-L1 or anti-CTLA-4 therapy was permitted, and approximately 40% of dose-escalation patients had received checkpoint inhibitors. Partial responses were achieved by three dose-escalation patients, of whom one had hepatocellular carcinoma and two had cutaneous melanoma. The point of sequencing TCRbeta in the periphery was to test whether ivuxolimab changed TCR sequence diversity and drove clonal T-cell expansion. The paper reports the monotherapy dose-escalation portion (N = 52 patients) of the phase I ivuxolimab trial. Points the paper makes about the study in general: In the 0.1-3.0 mg/kg groups, partial responders had among the lowest normalized peripheral clonal expansion, particularly in CD8+ T cells. Clonal expansion of both CD4+ and CD8+ blood T cells was observed from baseline to week 6 at doses 0.1 to 3.0 mg/kg. The antigen specificity of the peripheral T cells that underwent clonal expansion was not determined. After ivuxolimab, CD8+ T cells had more expanded clones than CD4+ T cells on average. Low levels of normalized T-cell clonal expansion were also seen in some patients who did not respond.

The V gene is TRBV30 and the J gene is TRBJ1-5, with TRBD1 identical over 7 junction bases. The TCR was taken from an adult with an advanced solid tumor such as melanoma, head and neck, liver or kidney cancer. The sequencing used CD4+ or CD8+ T cells sorted from blood, collected in a trial of the OX40 agonist ivuxolimab. The encoded CDR3 is CAWSAQTGNQPQHF. DNA sequence: TGTGCCTGGAGTGCTCAGACAGGGAACCAGCCCCAGCATTTT.